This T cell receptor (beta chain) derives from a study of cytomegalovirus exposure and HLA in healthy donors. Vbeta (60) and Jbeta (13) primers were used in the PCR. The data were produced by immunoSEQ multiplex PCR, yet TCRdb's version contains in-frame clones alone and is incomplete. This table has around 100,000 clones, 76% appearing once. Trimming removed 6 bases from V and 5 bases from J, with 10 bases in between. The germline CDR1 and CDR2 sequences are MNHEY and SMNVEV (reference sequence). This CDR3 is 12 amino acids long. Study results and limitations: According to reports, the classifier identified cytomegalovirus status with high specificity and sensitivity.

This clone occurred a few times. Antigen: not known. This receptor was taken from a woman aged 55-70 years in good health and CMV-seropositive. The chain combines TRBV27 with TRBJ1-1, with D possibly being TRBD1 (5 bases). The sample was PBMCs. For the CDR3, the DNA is TGTGCCAGCAGCCGGCGGGGGACTGAAGCTTTCTTT. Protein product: CASSRRGTEAFF.